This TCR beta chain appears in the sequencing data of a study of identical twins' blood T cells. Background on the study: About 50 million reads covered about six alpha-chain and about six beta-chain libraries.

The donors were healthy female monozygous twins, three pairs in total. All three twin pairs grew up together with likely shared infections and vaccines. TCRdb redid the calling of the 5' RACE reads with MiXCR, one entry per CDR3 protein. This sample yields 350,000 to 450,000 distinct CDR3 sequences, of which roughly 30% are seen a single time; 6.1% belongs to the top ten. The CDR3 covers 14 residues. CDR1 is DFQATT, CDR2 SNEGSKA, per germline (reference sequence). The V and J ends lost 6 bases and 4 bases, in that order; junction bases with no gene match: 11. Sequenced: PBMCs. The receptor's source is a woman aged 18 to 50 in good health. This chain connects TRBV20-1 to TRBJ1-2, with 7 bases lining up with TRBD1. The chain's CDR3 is CSARPSGGSYGYTF. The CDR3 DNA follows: TGCAGTGCGAGACCCTCAGGGGGAAGCTATGGCTACACCTTC.